This section outlines one T cell receptor beta chain sequence together with its context. This sample is part of a study of shared clonotypes between healthy human individuals. Across the whole study: Each donor contributed plates that comprised three CD4 naive, three CD4 memory, two CD8 naive and one CD8 memory.

The split of CD4+ cells yielded CD45RA+ naive and CD45RA-negative memory subsets. Germline assignment: CDR1 MDHEN and CDR2 SYDVKM. The CDR3 covers 17 residues. Losses at the gene ends were 6 bases for V and 10 bases for J; bases not matched to a gene: 15. Clones were read by immunoSEQ multiplex PCR, and TCRdb kept only the in-frame ones, dropping some. The table has over 400,000 clones, approximately 95% seen once. The rearrangement joins TRBV28 to TRBJ2-1; TRBD2 matches at 13 bases. The receptor was derived from a woman in her 30s in good health. Source material: naive CD4+ T cells sorted from blood. Sample subset: CD45RA+ positively selected. CDR3: CASRELAGGLRSKEQFF. The CDR3 coding sequence is TGTGCCAGCAGGGAACTAGCGGGAGGGCTGAGGTCAAAAGAGCAGTTCTTC.